This T cell receptor (beta chain) was found in a study of blood T cell repertoires in COVID-19 (dated by TCRdb to the early 2020s). Turning to the overall study: Collaborator samples came from the United States, Italy and Spain and covered acute and convalescent phases of COVID-19. Where available, HLA class I and class II types were obtained from metadata supplied by the sample provider rather than from assay-based typing. Subjects who had been exposed to COVID-19, were actively infected with it, or had recovered from it provided the deeply sampled blood TCRbeta repertoires that made up the dataset. Nearly every sample came with metadata listing a de-identified subject ID, COVID-19 status, age in years and sex. The repertoires were made available in a free public database intended to serve as a resource for research on the immune response to SARS-CoV-2. The material from the prospective study consisted of cDNA or gDNA derived from T cells, B-cell-depleted T cells, or PBMCs. The samples were drawn from two sources: the first 160 participants of the ongoing ImmuneRACE study, and 950 to 1,500 subjects contributed by 6 global collaborators. The research as a whole found: The amount of clinical and demographic metadata varied by source and participant and was provided uncurated.

For this clone: The antigen it binds to is not known. Per-base qualities were not stored, and no clone one base away is much larger.

The immunoSEQ Assay, a bias-controlled multiplex PCR, was used to amplify TCRbeta CDR3 regions from genomic DNA. Per the source publication's procedure: Nucleated cell counts per sample were estimated from amplification of reference gene primers within the assay. To quantify the absolute abundance of each unique TCRbeta CDR3 rearrangement, sequence reads were collapsed and filtered. For each sample, productive Simpson clonality was calculated as the square root of Simpson's diversity index across productive rearrangements. The table was pulled from immuneACCESS by TCRdb, which kept in-frame rearrangements only. Such tables lose some clones; where checked, under half of the loss comes from unresolved V genes, and the rest has no known cause. D and trimming come from the DNA, and the V and J calls and clone size come from that table. For this sample there are a few hundred thousand clones; 65% to 85% appear just once. About 2.1% of the sample is held by the ten biggest clonotypes.

As encoded in the germline V gene, CDR1 is LGHNA while CDR2 is YSLEER. Counted from cysteine to phenylalanine, this CDR3 has 16 amino acids. Of all the DNA, just the CDR3 is kept, 48 bases in frame from base 1. V was cut back by 1 base and J by 7 bases, leaving a gap of 19 bases between them. The collaborating institutions used their own protocols to collect whole blood in K2EDTA tubes. For TCRbeta analysis, collaborators shipped samples as frozen whole blood, isolated PBMCs, or DNA extracted from either of those sample types. Sequenced input: peripheral blood. This chain is built from TRBV4-3 and TRBJ1-2; the D gene is perhaps TRBD1, on 6 matching bases. This receptor was taken from a woman aged 55-69 years with acute or convalescent COVID-19. The nucleotides read TGCGCCAGCAGCCAAGTTGGGAATTCAGGGGTGAGTGGCTACACCTTC. It encodes CASSQVGNSGVSGYTF.